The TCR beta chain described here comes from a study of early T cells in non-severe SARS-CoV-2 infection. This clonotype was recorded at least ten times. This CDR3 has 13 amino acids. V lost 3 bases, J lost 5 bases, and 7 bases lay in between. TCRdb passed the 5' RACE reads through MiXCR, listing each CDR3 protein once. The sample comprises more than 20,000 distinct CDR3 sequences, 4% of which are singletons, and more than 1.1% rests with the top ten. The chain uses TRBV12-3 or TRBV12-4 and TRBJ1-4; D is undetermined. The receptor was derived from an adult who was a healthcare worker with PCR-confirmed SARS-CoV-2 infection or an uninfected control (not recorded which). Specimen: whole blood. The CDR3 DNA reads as TGTGCCAGCAGTTTGGGCGGGAATGAAAAACTGTTTTTT. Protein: CASSLGGNEKLFF.